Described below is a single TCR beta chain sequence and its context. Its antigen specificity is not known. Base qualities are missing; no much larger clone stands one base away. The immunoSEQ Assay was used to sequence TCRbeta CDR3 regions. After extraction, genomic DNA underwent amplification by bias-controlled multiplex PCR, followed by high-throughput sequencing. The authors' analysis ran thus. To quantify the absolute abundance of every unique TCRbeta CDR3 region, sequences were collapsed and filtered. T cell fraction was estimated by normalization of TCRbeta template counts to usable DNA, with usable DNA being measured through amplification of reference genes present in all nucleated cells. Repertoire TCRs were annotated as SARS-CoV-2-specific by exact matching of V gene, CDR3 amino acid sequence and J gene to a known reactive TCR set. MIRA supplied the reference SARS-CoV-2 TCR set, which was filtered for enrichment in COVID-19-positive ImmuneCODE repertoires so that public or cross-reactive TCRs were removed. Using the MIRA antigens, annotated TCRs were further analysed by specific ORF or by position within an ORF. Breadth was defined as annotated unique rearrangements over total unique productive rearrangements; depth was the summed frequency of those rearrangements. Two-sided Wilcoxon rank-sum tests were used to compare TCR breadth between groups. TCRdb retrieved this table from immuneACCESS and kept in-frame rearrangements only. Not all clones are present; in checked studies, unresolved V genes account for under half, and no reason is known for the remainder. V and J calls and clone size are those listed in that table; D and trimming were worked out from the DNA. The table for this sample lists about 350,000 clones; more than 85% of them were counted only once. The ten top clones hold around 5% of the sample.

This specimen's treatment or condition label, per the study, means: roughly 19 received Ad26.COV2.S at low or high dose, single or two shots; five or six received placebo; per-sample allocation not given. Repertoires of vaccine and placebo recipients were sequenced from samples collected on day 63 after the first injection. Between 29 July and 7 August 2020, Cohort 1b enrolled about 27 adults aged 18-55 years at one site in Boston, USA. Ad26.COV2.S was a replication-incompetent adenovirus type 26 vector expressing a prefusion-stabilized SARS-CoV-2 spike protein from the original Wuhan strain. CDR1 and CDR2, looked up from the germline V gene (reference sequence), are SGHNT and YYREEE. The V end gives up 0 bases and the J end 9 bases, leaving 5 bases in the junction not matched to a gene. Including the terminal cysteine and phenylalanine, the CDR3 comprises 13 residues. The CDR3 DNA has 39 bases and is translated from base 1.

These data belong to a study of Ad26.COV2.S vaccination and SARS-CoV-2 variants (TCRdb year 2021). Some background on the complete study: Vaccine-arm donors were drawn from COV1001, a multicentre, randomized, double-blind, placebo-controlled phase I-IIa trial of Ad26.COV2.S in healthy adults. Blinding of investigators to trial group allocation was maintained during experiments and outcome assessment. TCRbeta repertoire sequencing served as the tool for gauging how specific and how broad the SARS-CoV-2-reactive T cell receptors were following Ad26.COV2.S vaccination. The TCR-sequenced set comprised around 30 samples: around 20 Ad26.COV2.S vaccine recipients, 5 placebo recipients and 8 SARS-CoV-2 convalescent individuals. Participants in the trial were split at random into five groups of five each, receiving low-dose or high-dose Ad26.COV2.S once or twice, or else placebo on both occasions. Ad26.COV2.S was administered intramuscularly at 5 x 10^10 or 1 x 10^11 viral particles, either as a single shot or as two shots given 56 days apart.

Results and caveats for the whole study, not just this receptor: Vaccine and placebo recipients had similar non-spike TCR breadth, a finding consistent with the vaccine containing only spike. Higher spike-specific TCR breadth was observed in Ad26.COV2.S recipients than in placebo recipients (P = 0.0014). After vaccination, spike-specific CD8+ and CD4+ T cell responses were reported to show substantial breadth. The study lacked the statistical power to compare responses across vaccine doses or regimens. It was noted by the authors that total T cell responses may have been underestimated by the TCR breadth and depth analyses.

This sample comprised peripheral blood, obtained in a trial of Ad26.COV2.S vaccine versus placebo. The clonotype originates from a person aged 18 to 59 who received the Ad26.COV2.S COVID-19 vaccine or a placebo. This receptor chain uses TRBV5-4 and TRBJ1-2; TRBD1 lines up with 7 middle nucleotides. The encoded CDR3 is CASSLGRGDSYTF. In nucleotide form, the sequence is TGTGCCAGCAGCTTGGGCAGGGGGGATAGCTACACCTTC. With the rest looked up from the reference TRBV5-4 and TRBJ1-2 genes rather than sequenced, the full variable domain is ETGVTQSPTHLIKTRGQQVTLRCSSQSGHNTVSWYQQALGQGPQFIFQYYREEENGRGNFPPRFSGLQFPNYSSELNVNALELDDSALYLCASSLGRGDSYTFGSGTRLTVV.